What follows are 3 T cell receptor beta chains derived from one specimen sequenced in a study of blood T cell repertoires in COVID-19. Sequencing was performed with immunoSEQ multiplex PCR; in TCRdb, only in-frame clones are kept and a portion is missing. The profile covers more than 100,000 clones, with around 87% appearing a single time and roughly 3.6% taken by the ten largest. Sequencing was performed on peripheral blood. The receptor source for this set is a woman aged 55 to 70 with acute or convalescent COVID-19.

The chain recombines TRBV7-8 with TRBJ1-1, with 7 bases lining up with TRBD1. Germline V CDR1 and CDR2: SGHVS, FQNEAQ. The CDR3 sequence is 15 residues long. After removal of 3 bases from V and 0 bases from J, the junction contained 4 bases not matched to a gene. CDR3 nucleotide sequence: TGTGCCAGCAGCTTCTTGACAGGGATGAACACTGAAGCTTTCTTT. It codes for CASSFLTGMNTEAFF.

Only a few counts were recorded for this clone. The chain combines TRBV7-2 with TRBJ1-6; D unclear. Trimming removed 0 bases from V and 0 bases from J, with 12 bases in between. The CDR3 runs 18 residues. Germline CDR1 is SGHTA and CDR2 is FQGNSA. DNA of the CDR3: TGTGCCAGCAGCTTAGCAGTGGTTGCGAGCTCCTATAATTCACCCCTCCACTTT. Amino acid sequence: CASSLAVVASSYNSPLHF.

The V call is TRBV9, the J call TRBJ2-7, with 11 bases that match TRBD1. This CDR3 is built from 14 residues. The V gene end was trimmed by 3 bases and the J gene end by 3 bases; junction bases not matched to a gene: 2. Per germline, CDR1 SGDLS and CDR2 YYNGEE. As DNA, the CDR3 is TGTGCCAGCAGCGCGGGACAGGGGGTCTACGAGCAGTACTTC. Protein sequence: CASSAGQGVYEQYF.